The source of this T cell receptor beta chain is a study of CD8+CD57+ T cells in acquired aplastic anemia. Study information: On average, sorted CD4+ and CD8+ cells gave roughly 3 ug of DNA. Study-level findings and limits: Between the patient and control groups, CD8+ Simpson's diversity did not differ significantly.

Individuals selected for sequencing had exhibited CD8+CD57+ cell expansion on flow cytometry. V was trimmed by 4 bases and J by 2 bases, leaving 9 bases between them. Germline loops: CDR1 SQVTM, CDR2 ANQGSEA. CDR3 length: 13 amino acids. Genomic DNA, the template, was used for profiling of the TCR beta VDJ and CDR3. TCRdb re-called the reads through MiXCR, storing one row per CDR3 protein. Among around 130,000 distinct CDR3 sequences, 55% to 60% were seen once, and the ten largest hold 25% to 35%. As concerns this clonotype: Its antigen is as yet unknown.

The TCR sequence derives from a human donor with aplastic anemia. Sequenced material: sorted CD4+, CD8+, or CD8+CD57+ T cells (not recorded which) from PBMCs. The chain uses TRBV29-1 and TRBJ1-5, with D unresolved. The chain's CDR3 is CSVVSGGNQPQHF. The CDR3, as DNA: TGCAGCGTTGTATCGGGCGGCAATCAGCCCCAGCATTTT.